This T cell receptor (beta chain) was documented in a study of T cell clones after liver transplantation. Germline-derived CDR1 and CDR2 are SGHRS and YFSETQ. The CDR3 spans 14 residues. After removal of 2 bases from V and 7 bases from J, the junction contained 6 bases not matched to a gene. About this clone itself: What it binds is unknown.

Only in-frame clones appear in the TCRdb table, and some are missing; sequencing was by immunoSEQ multiplex PCR. The data hold some 59,000 clones, with 60% to 80% observed a single time. Study-level results: The donor-reactive repertoire was only partly measurable in a couple of subjects, lacking donor cells.

The clonotype originates from a human donor who received a liver transplant. The chain joins TRBV5-1 to TRBJ2-1, with 7 bases lining up with TRBD1. The sequenced sample was CD4+ T cells from blood, obtained before liver transplant. CDR3 region: CASSFEGALNEQFF. The CDR3 nucleotides read TGCGCCAGCAGCTTTGAGGGGGCTCTAAATGAGCAGTTCTTC.